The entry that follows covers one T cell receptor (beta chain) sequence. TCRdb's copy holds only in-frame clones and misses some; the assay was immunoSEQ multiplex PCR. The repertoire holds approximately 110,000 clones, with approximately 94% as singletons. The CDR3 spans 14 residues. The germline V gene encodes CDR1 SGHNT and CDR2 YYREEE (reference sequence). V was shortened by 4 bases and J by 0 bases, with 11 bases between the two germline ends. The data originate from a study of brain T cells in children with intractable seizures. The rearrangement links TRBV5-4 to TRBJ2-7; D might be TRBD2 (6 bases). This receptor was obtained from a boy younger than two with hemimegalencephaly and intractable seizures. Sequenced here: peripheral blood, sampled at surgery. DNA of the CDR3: TGTGCCAGCAGCGGCAGGGACTCCTCCTACGAGCAGTACTTC. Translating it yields CASSGRDSSYEQYF. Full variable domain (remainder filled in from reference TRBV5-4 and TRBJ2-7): ETGVTQSPTHLIKTRGQQVTLRCSSQSGHNTVSWYQQALGQGPQFIFQYYREEENGRGNFPPRFSGLQFPNYSSELNVNALELDDSALYLCASSGRDSSYEQYFGPGTRLTVT.